What follows are 12 T cell receptor beta chains derived from one specimen sequenced in a study of a mutant IDH1 vaccine in newly diagnosed glioma. Time point denoted: week 5, during vaccination. With topical imiquimod, each dose of the vaccine consisted of 300 ug of mutant IDH1 20-mer peptide. Their antigens are not known. Method: immunoSEQ multiplex PCR; TCRdb's copy keeps in-frame clones and lacks some. This table holds about 26,000 clones, around 80% found once. The specimen comprised PBMCs, sampled from a glioma patient whose treatment included an IDH1 peptide vaccine. These TCRs come from a man between 35 and 55 years old with glioma. Some clones in this sample may be carry-over from other donors' samples.

The CDR3 is CASSQVGTGRTTPYEQYF. CDR3 DNA sequence: TGTGCCAGCAGCCAAGTGGGGACCGGCAGGACAACACCCTACGAGCAGTACTTC. The gene calls are TRBV4-2 and TRBJ2-7, with D tentatively TRBD1 or TRBD2 (5 bases each). The length of the CDR3 is 18 residues. V lost 1 base, J lost 2 bases, and 21 bases lay in between. CDR1 LGHNA and CDR2 YNFKEQ come from the germline V gene.

The gene calls are TRBV7-2 and TRBJ1-2, with 7 bases that match TRBD1. The trim removed 0 bases at V and 2 bases at J, leaving 3 bases unmatched. CDR1 SGHTA and CDR2 FQGNSA come from the germline V gene. The CDR3 has 15 amino acids. The CDR3, as DNA: TGTGCCAGCAGCTTAGCGTCAGGGGGAAACTATGGCTACACCTTC. It codes for CASSLASGGNYGYTF. Filled out from reference TRBV7-2 and TRBJ1-2, the complete variable domain reads GAGVSQSPSNKVTEKGKDVELRCDPISGHTALYWYRQSLGQGLEFLIYFQGNSAPDKSGLPSDRFSAERTGGSVSTLTIQRTQQEDSAVYLCASSLASGGNYGYTFGSGTRLTVV.

The sample holds one count of this clone. The V and J genes are TRBV6-4 and TRBJ1-6, with a weak D call TRBD1 (5 bases). Germline assignment: CDR1 MRHNA and CDR2 SNTAGT. Trimming stripped 7 bases from V and 10 bases from J, with 14 bases between. The CDR3 has 13 residues. The CDR3 DNA reads as TGTGCCAGCACGGACAAGAGTCTATCACCCCTCCACTTT. This sequence encodes CASTDKSLSPLHF.

This clone was seen more than once but under ten times. The CDR3 here is CSVRWGGYRAEAFF. The DNA of the CDR3 is TGCAGCGTCAGGTGGGGGGGCTATAGGGCTGAAGCTTTCTTT. The chain employs TRBV29-1 and TRBJ1-1, with D perhaps matching TRBD1 (6 bases). This CDR3 spans 14 amino acids. With 6 bases removed from V and 6 bases from J, the gap between germline ends came to 20 bases. The germline CDR1 and CDR2 sequences are SQVTM and ANQGSEA.

CDR3 nucleotide sequence: TGTGCCAGCAGCCCGGGACAGCGTTACGAGCAGTACTTC. This encodes CASSPGQRYEQYF. The chain joins TRBV5-4 to TRBJ2-7; 7 nucleotides match TRBD1. V lost 4 bases and J lost 4; bases outside the gene matches: 5. Germline V gene lookup returns CDR1 SGHNT and CDR2 YYREEE (reference sequence). The CDR3 totals 13 residues.

This chain connects TRBV4-2 to TRBJ1-6, with no clear D. The CDR3 contains 17 residues. Trimming took off 0 bases at V and 0 bases at J, with 9 bases between the two ends. Germline V CDR1 and CDR2: LGHNA, YNFKEQ. CDR3 in amino acids: CASSQDGESSYNSPLHF. CDR3 nucleotides: TGTGCCAGCAGCCAAGACGGGGAAAGCTCCTATAATTCACCCCTCCACTTT.

This chain uses TRBV9 with TRBJ2-2, with D perhaps given as TRBD1 or TRBD2 (6 bases each). Trimming removed 3 bases at V and 7 bases at J, with 22 bases between. Looked up from germline, CDR1 is SGDLS and CDR2 is YYNGEE. The CDR3 has 17 amino acids. The CDR3 sequence: CASSGGARPRVDGELFF. In DNA, the CDR3 is TGTGCCAGCAGCGGGGGGGCCCGCCCCAGGGTAGACGGGGAGCTGTTTTTT.

V and J are TRBV28 and TRBJ2-7, with unresolved D. This CDR3 is 16 amino acids long. The germline V and J ends were trimmed by 3 bases and 0 bases, with 15 bases remaining between them. Germline V gene lookup returns CDR1 MDHEN and CDR2 SYDVKM. Written as DNA, the CDR3 is TGTGCCAGCAGTTTTTCGTACGGGCCTAGCTCCTACGAGCAGTACTTC. This codes for CASSFSYGPSSYEQYF.

This chain connects TRBV10-3 to TRBJ2-2; 8 nucleotides agree with TRBD1. CDR3 length equals 15 residues. V was pared by 6 bases and J by 2 bases, with 5 bases of the junction left unmatched. Germline loops: CDR1 ENHRY, CDR2 SYGVKD. CDR3 amino acids: CAISLGQGNTGELFF. CDR3 bases: TGTGCCATCAGCCTCGGACAGGGTAACACCGGGGAGCTGTTTTTT.

The gene calls are TRBV6-1 and TRBJ2-1; no reliable D call. Trimming removed 7 bases from V and 6 bases from J, with 19 bases in between. Germline V gives CDR1 MNHNS, CDR2 SASEGT. There are 15 residues in the CDR3. CDR3 DNA: TGTGCCAGCATGAAGATCCGGTCCATCGGCAATGAGCAGTTCTTC. It translates to CASMKIRSIGNEQFF.

The V gene is TRBV6-4, the J gene TRBJ2-1; 7 bases align to TRBD2. The CDR3 is 15 residues long. The V segment lost 6 bases and the J segment 0 bases; nucleotides outside the gene matches: 5. Germline assignment: CDR1 MRHNA and CDR2 SNTAGT. CDR3 amino acids: CASSSGRGSYNEQFF. The CDR3, as DNA: TGTGCCAGCAGCTCAGGGAGGGGCTCCTACAATGAGCAGTTCTTC.

The rearrangement links TRBV9 to TRBJ2-7; the D gene is possibly TRBD2 (7 bases). Trimming cost V 2 bases and J 6 bases, with 12 bases left between them. Germline lookup yields CDR1 SGDLS and CDR2 YYNGEE. This CDR3 spans 13 amino acids. The CDR3 reads CASSVGGGGEQYF. Here the CDR3 DNA reads TGTGCCAGCAGCGTCGGAGGGGGGGGCGAGCAGTACTTC.